These 31 T cell receptor beta chains were sequenced from one sample in a study of T cell responses to AZD1222 COVID-19 vaccine. The table came from immunoSEQ multiplex PCR; TCRdb's copy has only in-frame clones and leaves some out. The sample contains about 73,000 clones, roughly 90% of which appear only once. The source material was peripheral blood, sampled 28 days after the second AZD1222 dose. These receptors all stem from an adult who received the AZD1222 COVID-19 vaccine.

The CDR3 nucleotides are TGCGCCAGCAGCTTAGGGGACTCCCTCGGAAACACCATATATTTT. It is translated as CASSLGDSLGNTIYF. The V call is TRBV5-1, the J call TRBJ1-3, with D possibly TRBD1 on 5 matching bases. This CDR3 is 15 amino acids long. V was shortened by 2 bases and J by 4 bases, with 13 bases between the two germline ends. Germline V gene sequence: CDR1 SGHRS, CDR2 YFSETQ.

The chain has TRBV18 and TRBJ1-5, with D possibly being TRBD1 (5 bases). V was cut by 2 bases and J by 3 bases, with 8 bases left in between. Germline V gene sequence: CDR1 KGHSH, CDR2 LQKENI. The CDR3 is 14 amino acids. The CDR3 protein is CASSPSTDNQPQHF. The CDR3 coding sequence is TGTGCCAGCTCACCATCGACAGACAATCAGCCCCAGCATTTT.

This chain connects TRBV19 to TRBJ2-2; 8 bases are a match to TRBD1. Trimming at V came to 7 bases and at J to 2 bases, leaving 6 bases not matched to a gene. Per the germline V gene, CDR1 is LNHDA and CDR2 is SQIVND (reference sequence). This CDR3 spans 15 amino acids. CDR3 nucleotide sequence: TGTGCCAGTACCCGACAGGGGCTAAACACCGGGGAGCTGTTTTTT. Encoded protein: CASTRQGLNTGELFF.

The chain is built from TRBV4-3 and TRBJ2-1; 12 bases align to TRBD2. After removal of 3 bases from V and 16 bases from J, the junction contained 13 bases not matched to a gene. Germline V gene lookup returns CDR1 LGHNA and CDR2 YSLEER. The CDR3 contains 15 residues. Here the CDR3 reads CASSHNLLAGGTVFF. For the CDR3, the DNA is TGCGCCAGCAGCCACAACCTACTAGCGGGGGGCACGGTATTCTTC.

The chain has TRBV10-3 and TRBJ2-7, with TRBD1 identical over 9 bases. The V segment lost 10 bases and the J segment 3 bases; nucleotides outside the gene matches: 13. The CDR3 extends over 15 amino acids. In germline, CDR1 is ENHRY, CDR2 SYGVKD. The CDR3 coding sequence is TGTGCCACCTCACGGCGGACAGGGGAAAACTACGAGCAGTACTTC. It is translated as CATSRRTGENYEQYF.

The rearrangement links TRBV18 to TRBJ2-1; 8 positions match TRBD1. V shed 4 bases and J 1 base; nucleotides not matched to a gene: 3. The CDR3 has 15 amino acids. Germline V gene lookup returns CDR1 KGHSH and CDR2 LQKENI. This CDR3 is CASSRGQGSYNEQFF. In nucleotides, the CDR3 is TGTGCCAGCTCACGTGGACAGGGTTCCTACAATGAGCAGTTCTTC.

The J gene is TRBJ1-3, the V gene TRBV14; D gene uncertain. Germline CDR1 and CDR2: SGHDN and FVKESK. This CDR3 has 15 residues. V lost 0 bases and J lost 2, with 8 bases in between. The chain's CDR3 is CASSQEGRTGNTIYF. The CDR3 DNA is TGTGCCAGCAGCCAAGAAGGGCGAACTGGAAACACCATATATTTT.

The gene calls are TRBV7-9 and TRBJ1-5, with 7 nucleotides matching TRBD1. The CDR3 is 15 residues long. Per germline, CDR1 SEHNR and CDR2 FQNEAQ (reference sequence). The V segment lost 5 bases and the J segment 0 bases; nucleotides outside the gene matches: 4. The CDR3 loop reads CASSATGNSNQPQHF. CDR3 DNA sequence: TGTGCCAGCAGCGCGACAGGGAATAGCAATCAGCCCCAGCATTTT.

This chain joins TRBV13 and TRBJ2-1; 15 bases map to TRBD2. The CDR3 is 18 residues long. V lost 6 bases to trimming and J lost 1 base; unmatched junction nucleotides: 7. CDR1 PRHDT and CDR2 FYEKMQ come from the germline V gene (reference sequence). CDR3 DNA sequence: TGTGCCAGCAGGCCTGGACTAGCGGGGGGGCCGTCCTACAATGAGCAGTTCTTC. Residues: CASRPGLAGGPSYNEQFF.

This rearrangement joins TRBV4-1 to TRBJ1-6, with a possible D match to TRBD1 (6 bases). Germline values: CDR1 MGHRA, CDR2 YSYEKL. Trimming removed 0 bases at V and 4 bases at J, with 13 bases between. The CDR3 spans 17 residues. The CDR3 DNA sequence: TGCGCCAGCAGCCAAGATTACGGGACACCTTATAATTCACCCCTCCACTTT. Translation: CASSQDYGTPYNSPLHF.

This chain connects TRBV7-2 to TRBJ2-3, with no clear D. The V gene's germline CDR1 is SGHTA and CDR2 FQGNSA. CDR3 length equals 14 residues. Trimming cost V 1 base and J 2 bases, with 7 bases left between them. DNA of the CDR3: TGTGCCAGCAGCTTAGGACGGTTCACAGATACGCAGTATTTT. It codes for CASSLGRFTDTQYF.

The V call is TRBV9, the J call TRBJ2-2; 9 nucleotides align to TRBD2. The CDR3 spans 18 residues. V lost 0 bases to trimming and J lost 0 bases; unmatched junction nucleotides: 6. Germline V CDR1 and CDR2: SGDLS, YYNGEE. DNA for the CDR3: TGTGCCAGCAGCGTAGGTAGCGGGGGAGTCCCGAACACCGGGGAGCTGTTTTTT. The encoded protein is CASSVGSGGVPNTGELFF.

This sequence joins TRBV6-5 and TRBJ1-1, with D possibly being TRBD1 (5 bases). Trimming removed 1 base from V and 4 bases from J, with 10 bases in between. Germline V gene sequence: CDR1 MNHEY, CDR2 SVGAGI. CDR3 length: 14 amino acids. CDR3 in DNA: TGTGCCAGCAGTTACTTCCAGGGCGGCACTGAAGCTTTCTTT. This encodes CASSYFQGGTEAFF.

The V gene is TRBV24-1, the J gene TRBJ2-7; D unresolved. This CDR3 comprises 11 residues. Germline V gene lookup returns CDR1 KGHDR and CDR2 SFDVKD. V shed 6 bases and J shed 3 bases, with 5 bases lying between them. CDR3 protein: CATSTHYEQYF. CDR3 bases: TGTGCCACCAGTACCCACTACGAGCAGTACTTC.

This clone was seen once. The rearrangement joins TRBV19 to TRBJ2-7, with D perhaps matching TRBD1 (5 bases). Germline V gene data show CDR1 as LNHDA and CDR2 as SQIVND (reference sequence). V gave up 1 base and J gave up 0 bases, with 16 bases separating them. CDR3 length: 17 amino acids. CDR3 bases: TGTGCCAGTAGTATAGCCCTGGTGGGGCGGAACTCCTACGAGCAGTACTTC. Translating gives CASSIALVGRNSYEQYF.

The CDR3 is CATSRDHVGQSHQPQHF. CDR3 in DNA: TGTGCCACCAGCAGAGATCATGTGGGACAGTCCCATCAGCCCCAGCATTTT. This chain links TRBV15 with TRBJ1-5, with TRBD1 matching over 7 bases. Germline CDR1 and CDR2: LNHNV and YYDKDF (reference sequence). J was trimmed by 5 bases and V by 0 bases; bases with no gene match: 10. CDR3 size: 17 residues. Looking up the rest from reference TRBV15 and TRBJ1-5 gives the full variable domain: DAMVIQNPRYQVTQFGKPVTLSCSQTLNHNVMYWYQQKSSQAPKLLFHYYDKDFNNEADTPDNFQSRRPNTSFCFLDIRSPGLGDTAMYLCATSRDHVGQSHQPQHFGDGTRLSIL.

This rearrangement joins TRBV7-3 to TRBJ2-3; the D gene is possibly TRBD2 (5 bases). The CDR3 is 16 residues long. The germline V and J ends were trimmed by 1 base and 4 bases, with 15 bases remaining between them. Germline loops: CDR1 SGHTA, CDR2 FQGTGA. CDR3 loop: CASSLNGAGQPDTQYF. The CDR3 coding sequence is TGTGCCAGCAGCTTAAATGGCGCGGGCCAACCAGATACGCAGTATTTT.

J is TRBJ1-2 and V is TRBV7-8; 7 bases line up with TRBD1. Per germline, CDR1 SGHVS and CDR2 FQNEAQ. With V trimmed by 5 bases and J by 8 bases, 8 bases remained unmatched. The CDR3 covers 13 residues. The CDR3 DNA sequence: TGTGCCAGCAGCACCCGACAGGGTCTGGGCTACACCTTC. Its translation is CASSTRQGLGYTF.

The chain links TRBV28 to TRBJ2-7; TRBD1 aligns across 9 bases. CDR1 is MDHEN, CDR2 SYDVKM, per germline. The CDR3 spans 12 residues. Germline trimming cut 6 bases from V and 4 bases from J; bases unmatched to any gene: 1. The CDR3 sequence is CASRTGGYEQYF. CDR3 bases: TGTGCCAGCAGGACAGGGGGGTACGAGCAGTACTTC.

This chain joins TRBV9 and TRBJ1-3; D gene ambiguous. V was clipped by 5 bases and J by 3 bases, with 15 bases between them. Per germline, CDR1 SGDLS and CDR2 YYNGEE. The CDR3 runs to 15 residues. The CDR3 coding sequence is TGTGCCAGCAGGACCCACAGCGAACGTGGAAACACCATATATTTT. Protein sequence: CASRTHSERGNTIYF.

V is TRBV29-1 and J is TRBJ1-2, with TRBD1 matching 7 bases. The trim removed 1 base at V and 2 bases at J, leaving 7 bases unmatched. The length of the CDR3 is 15 residues. CDR1 SQVTM and CDR2 ANQGSEA come from the germline V gene. The chain's CDR3 is CSVEAWPGQNYGYTF. Here the CDR3 DNA reads TGCAGCGTTGAAGCGTGGCCGGGACAGAACTATGGCTACACCTTC.

The V and J genes are TRBV7-9 and TRBJ1-1, with 7 bases aligning to TRBD1. The germline V gene has CDR1 SEHNR and CDR2 FQNEAQ (reference sequence). The CDR3 has 15 amino acids. V trimming: 0 bases; J trimming: 2 bases; junction bases outside the gene matches: 3. The CDR3: CASSLATGVNTEAFF. The DNA for the CDR3 is TGTGCCAGCAGCTTAGCAACAGGGGTAAACACTGAAGCTTTCTTT. Drawing the rest from reference TRBV7-9 and TRBJ1-1, the complete variable domain is DTGVSQNPRHKITKRGQNVTFRCDPISEHNRLYWYRQTLGQGPEFLTYFQNEAQLEKSRLLSDRFSAERPKGSFSTLEIQRTEQGDSAMYLCASSLATGVNTEAFFGQGTRLTVV.

The rearrangement joins TRBV7-2 to TRBJ1-5; 7 nucleotides match TRBD1. The CDR3 is made up of 16 amino acids. With V trimmed by 5 bases and J by 4 bases, 11 bases remained unmatched. Germline-derived CDR1 and CDR2 are SGHTA and FQGNSA. CDR3 sequence (DNA): TGTGCCAGCAGCCAATTACAGGGGTCACTAAATCAGCCCCAGCATTTT. Its translation is CASSQLQGSLNQPQHF.

This clone showed up just a few times. CDR3 residues: CASSPTQGGGYTF. The CDR3 DNA reads TGTGCCAGCAGCCCAACTCAGGGTGGGGGCTACACCTTC. The chain has TRBV7-9 and TRBJ1-2, with TRBD1 as a possible D gene (5 bases). CDR3 size: 13 residues. The V gene's germline CDR1 is SEHNR and CDR2 FQNEAQ (reference sequence). V was clipped by 5 bases and J by 8 bases, with 15 bases between them.

This sequence joins TRBV7-9 and TRBJ1-2; no clear D. The CDR3 loop spans 14 amino acids. The V and J ends lost 0 bases and 8 bases respectively, with 13 bases between them. CDR1 and CDR2 from the germline V gene are SEHNR and FQNEAQ (reference sequence). The CDR3 DNA reads as TGTGCCAGCAGCTTAGCGCGCGACCGAAACGGCTACACCTTC. It specifies CASSLARDRNGYTF.

The gene calls are TRBV2 and TRBJ2-1, with 7 bases matching TRBD1. Per germline, CDR1 SNHLY and CDR2 FYNNEI. After removal of 9 bases from V and 3 bases from J, the junction contained 2 bases not matched to a gene. This CDR3 has 12 amino acids. CDR3 nucleotides: TGTGCCAGTGGGACAGTCTACAATGAGCAGTTCTTC. It yields the protein CASGTVYNEQFF. Full variable domain (missing parts from reference TRBV2 and TRBJ2-1): EPEVTQTPSHQVTQMGQEVILRCVPISNHLYFYWYRQILGQKVEFLVSFYNNEISEKSEIFDDQFSVERPDGSNFTLKIRSTKLEDSAMYFCASGTVYNEQFFGPGTRLTVL.

The chain joins TRBV3-1 (or the pseudogene TRBV3-2) to TRBJ2-6; no reliable D call. The germline CDR1 and CDR2 sequences are LGHDT and YNNKEL (reference sequence). V gave up 4 bases and J gave up 0 bases, with 10 bases separating them. The CDR3 sequence is 16 residues long. The CDR3 DNA follows: TGTGCCAGCAGCCTGCATTTGAGCTCTGGGGCCAACGTCCTGACTTTC. It encodes CASSLHLSSGANVLTF.

This chain connects TRBV5-1 to TRBJ2-3; 11 bases fit TRBD1. This CDR3 contains 17 residues. Germline assignment: CDR1 SGHRS and CDR2 YFSETQ. Losses at the gene ends were 3 bases for V and 3 bases for J; bases not matched to a gene: 9. The DNA of the CDR3 is TGCGCCAGCAGCTCCGGACAGGGGGCAGGGATTACAGATACGCAGTATTTT. Translating gives CASSSGQGAGITDTQYF.

V and J are TRBV19 and TRBJ1-4; possibly TRBD1 for D (6 bases). This CDR3 has 15 amino acids. Trimming shortened V by 4 bases and J by 8 bases, and 17 bases separated the two germline ends. Per germline, CDR1 LNHDA and CDR2 SQIVND (reference sequence). The CDR3 sequence is CASSSGQLVREKLFF. CDR3 DNA: TGTGCCAGTAGTAGCGGACAGCTAGTACGGGAAAAACTGTTTTTT.

The genes are TRBV7-2 and TRBJ1-1; tentative D call: TRBD1 (6 bases). Trimming removed 5 bases from V and 1 base from J, with 14 bases in between. This CDR3 has 15 amino acids. CDR1 and CDR2 (germline): SGHTA, FQGNSA. The CDR3 DNA is TGTGCCAGCAGCCCATACCGGGACACGAACACTGAAGCTTTCTTT. It is translated as CASSPYRDTNTEAFF.

V gene TRBV19 combines with J gene TRBJ2-7; D gene ambiguous. Trimming took off 6 bases at V and 5 bases at J, with 32 bases between the two ends. CDR1 is LNHDA, CDR2 SQIVND, per germline (reference sequence). This CDR3 has 19 residues. The CDR3 here is CASSRASSPGSGAIHEQYF. For the CDR3, the DNA is TGTGCCAGTAGCCGAGCCTCGAGCCCTGGATCTGGTGCCATCCACGAGCAGTACTTC.